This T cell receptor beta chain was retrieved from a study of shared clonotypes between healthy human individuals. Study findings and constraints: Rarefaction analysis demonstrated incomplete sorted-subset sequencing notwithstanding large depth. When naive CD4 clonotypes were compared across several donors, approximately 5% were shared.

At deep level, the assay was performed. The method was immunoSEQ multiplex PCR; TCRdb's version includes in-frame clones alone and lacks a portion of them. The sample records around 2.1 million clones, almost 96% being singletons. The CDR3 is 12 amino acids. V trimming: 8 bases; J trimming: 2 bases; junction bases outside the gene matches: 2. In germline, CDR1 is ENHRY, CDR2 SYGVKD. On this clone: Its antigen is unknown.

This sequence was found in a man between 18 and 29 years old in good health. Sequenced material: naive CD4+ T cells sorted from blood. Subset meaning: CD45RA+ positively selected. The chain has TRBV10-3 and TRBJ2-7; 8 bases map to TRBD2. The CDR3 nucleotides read TGTGCCATCCGGGGGGGTACCTACGAGCAGTACTTC. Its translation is CAIRGGTYEQYF.